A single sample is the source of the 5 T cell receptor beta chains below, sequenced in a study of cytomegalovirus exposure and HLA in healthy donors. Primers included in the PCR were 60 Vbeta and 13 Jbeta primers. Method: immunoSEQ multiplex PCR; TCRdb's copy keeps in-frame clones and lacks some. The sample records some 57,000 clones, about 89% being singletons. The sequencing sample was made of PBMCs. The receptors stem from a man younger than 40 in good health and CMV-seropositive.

CDR3 amino acids: CASSLDPSGYTF. CDR3 bases: TGTGCCAGCAGCTTAGATCCCTCCGGCTACACCTTC. The chain has TRBV11-1 and TRBJ1-2, with unresolved D. CDR1 and CDR2 (germline): SGHAT, FQDESV (reference sequence). This CDR3 has 12 residues. V lost 1 base, J lost 8 bases, and 8 bases lay in between.

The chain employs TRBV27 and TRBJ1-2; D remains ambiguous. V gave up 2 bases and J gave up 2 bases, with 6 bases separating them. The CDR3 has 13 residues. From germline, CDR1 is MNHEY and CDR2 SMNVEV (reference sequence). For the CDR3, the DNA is TGTGCCAGCAGTTTAAAACAGAACTATGGCTACACCTTC. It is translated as CASSLKQNYGYTF.

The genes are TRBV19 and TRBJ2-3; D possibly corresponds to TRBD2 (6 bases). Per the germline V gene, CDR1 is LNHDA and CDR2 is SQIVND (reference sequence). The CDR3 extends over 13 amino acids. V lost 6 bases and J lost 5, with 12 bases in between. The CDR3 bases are TGTGCCAGTAGATGGCGGGGAGAAGATACGCAGTATTTT. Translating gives CASRWRGEDTQYF.

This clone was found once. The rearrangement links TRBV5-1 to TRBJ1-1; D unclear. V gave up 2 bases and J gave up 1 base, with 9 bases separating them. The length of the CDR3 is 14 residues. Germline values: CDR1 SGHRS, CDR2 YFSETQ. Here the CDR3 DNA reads TGCGCCAGCAGCTTTGACACCGAGAACACTGAAGCTTTCTTT. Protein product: CASSFDTENTEAFF.

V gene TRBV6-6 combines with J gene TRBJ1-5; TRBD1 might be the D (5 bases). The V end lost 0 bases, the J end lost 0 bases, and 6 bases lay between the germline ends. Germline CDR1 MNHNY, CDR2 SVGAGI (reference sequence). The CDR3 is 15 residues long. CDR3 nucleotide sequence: TGTGCCAGCAGTTACTCCAGGGATAGCAATCAGCCCCAGCATTTT. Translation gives CASSYSRDSNQPQHF.